The rows below give T cell receptor beta chains drawn from one sample of a study of T cell repertoires in cytomegalovirus infection. The antigens for these receptors are not known. TCRdb redid the calling of the reads with MiXCR, one entry per CDR3 protein. Among about 58,000 distinct CDR3 sequences listed, 15% to 25% were seen once. The material sequenced was CD8+ T cells from cultured PBMCs, taken from culture after CMV antigen stimulation. These receptors were obtained from a human donor in good health (CMV status not recorded). Some clones in this sample may be carry-over from other donors' samples. CDR3s include the opening cysteine and the closing phenylalanine or tryptophan. D genes are given only for firm matches. Where a row states a size, it is once, few, many or the class of an expanded clone; other rows omit it.

size	V	J	D	CDR3	DNA
many	TRBV7-3	TRBJ2-1	NA	CASSLTVVPNPSSYNEQFF	TGTGCCAGCAGCTTAACGGTTGTTCCAAACCCTAGCTCCTACAATGAGCAGTTCTTC
NA	TRBV19	TRBJ1-1	NA	CASGLLSLGDTEAFF	TGTGCCAGTGGTCTGCTTTCATTGGGGGACACTGAAGCTTTCTTT
NA	TRBV12-3/TRBV12-4	TRBJ1-1	NA	CVSSPGTSTTEAFF	TGTGTCAGCAGTCCCGGGACCTCCACCACTGAAGCTTTCTTT
NA	TRBV7-3	TRBJ2-7	NA	CASSVGLYEQYF	TGTGCCAGCAGTGTGGGGCTATACGAGCAGTACTTC
few	TRBV7-8	TRBJ2-7	TRBD2	CASSFSSGSSYEQYF	TGTGCCAGCAGCTTCTCAAGCGGGAGTTCCTACGAGCAGTACTTC
NA	TRBV6-2/TRBV6-3	TRBJ2-1	NA	CANSYGTHEQFF	TGTGCCAACAGTTATGGGACCCATGAGCAGTTCTTC
NA	TRBV12-3/TRBV12-4	TRBJ1-6	NA	CASKRPYNSPLHF	TGTGCCAGCAAACGACCCTATAATTCACCCCTCCACTTT
NA	TRBV25-1	TRBJ1-1	TRBD1	CASHDREDTEAFF	TGTGCCAGCCACGACAGGGAGGACACTGAAGCTTTCTTT
few	TRBV12-3/TRBV12-4	TRBJ2-7	NA	CASSLIGEQYF	TGTGCCAGCAGTTTAATAGGGGAGCAGTACTTC
NA	TRBV12-3/TRBV12-4	TRBJ2-2	NA	CASSFTNTGELFF	TGTGCCAGCAGTTTTACAAACACCGGGGAGCTGTTTTTT
NA	TRBV6-2/TRBV6-3	TRBJ2-7	TRBD2	CASSSLGTSSYEQYF	TGTGCCAGCAGTTCACTGGGGACTAGCAGCTACGAGCAGTACTTC
NA	TRBV6-2/TRBV6-3	TRBJ1-2	NA	CASSYSTEVYGYTF	TGTGCCAGCAGTTACTCGACAGAGGTCTATGGCTACACCTTC
NA	TRBV6-2/TRBV6-3	TRBJ1-3	NA	CASSYSTVPGNTIYF	TGTGCCAGCAGTTACTCGACCGTCCCTGGAAACACCATATATTTT
few	TRBV10-3	TRBJ2-2	NA	CAISEVGSPGELFF	TGTGCCATCAGTGAGGTCGGTAGTCCCGGGGAGCTGTTTTTT
NA	TRBV5-5	TRBJ2-5	NA	CASSNLVGRETQYF	TGTGCCAGCAGCAATCTTGTCGGGAGAGAGACCCAGTACTTC
NA	TRBV7-9	TRBJ2-2	TRBD1	CASSFWTGVTGELFF	TGTGCCAGCAGCTTCTGGACAGGAGTAACCGGGGAGCTGTTTTTT
NA	TRBV7-2	TRBJ2-7	NA	CASSPYTGHYEQYF	TGTGCCAGCAGCCCGTACACGGGTCACTACGAGCAGTACTTC
NA	TRBV11-2	TRBJ2-3	TRBD2	CASSLGLAGGDTQYF	TGTGCCAGCAGCTTAGGCCTAGCGGGGGGAGATACGCAGTATTTT
NA	TRBV6-6	TRBJ2-3	NA	CASSYFLDTQYF	TGTGCCAGCAGTTACTTTCTAGATACGCAGTATTTT
medium-sized	TRBV28	TRBJ2-3	TRBD2	CASSLAENTDTQYF	TGTGCCAGCAGCCTAGCGGAGAACACAGATACGCAGTATTTT
NA	TRBV7-2	TRBJ2-1	TRBD2	CASSQLAGHYNEQFF	TGTGCCAGCAGTCAACTAGCGGGGCACTACAATGAGCAGTTCTTC
few	TRBV6-2/TRBV6-3	TRBJ2-2	NA	CASSAYRRGELFF	TGTGCCAGCAGTGCATACCGGAGGGGGGAGCTGTTTTTT
few	TRBV7-9	TRBJ2-1	TRBD1	CASSSSDRGLRDEQFF	TGTGCCAGCAGCTCATCGGACAGGGGGCTAAGGGATGAGCAGTTCTTC
few	TRBV27	TRBJ2-7	TRBD2	CASSLSSSGTYEQYF	TGTGCCAGCAGTTTATCGTCTAGCGGGACTTACGAGCAGTACTTC
few	TRBV10-3	TRBJ1-2	NA	CAISDLTNPNYGYTF	TGTGCCATCAGTGACTTGACCAATCCTAACTATGGCTACACCTTC
NA	TRBV7-6	TRBJ1-1	TRBD1	CASSPGQGFPEAFF	TGTGCCAGCAGCCCCGGACAGGGGTTTCCTGAAGCTTTCTTT
few	TRBV4-3	TRBJ2-5	NA	CASSPQGPRAGETQYF	TGCGCCAGCAGCCCCCAGGGGCCTCGGGCAGGAGAGACCCAGTACTTC
many	TRBV7-9	TRBJ1-2	TRBD1	CASSFGQGGYGYTF	TGTGCCAGCAGCTTTGGTCAGGGGGGCTATGGCTACACCTTC
few	TRBV11-3	TRBJ2-2	TRBD2	CASSTSGLAAGELFF	TGTGCCAGCAGCACATCGGGACTAGCTGCCGGGGAGCTGTTTTTT
NA	TRBV10-2	TRBJ2-2	NA	CASSDKGLRRELFF	TGCGCCAGCAGTGATAAGGGCCTGCGGAGGGAGCTGTTTTTT
few	TRBV12-5	TRBJ2-7	NA	CASGYPGPGNEQYF	TGTGCTAGTGGTTACCCCGGCCCTGGTAACGAGCAGTACTTC
few	TRBV7-3	TRBJ1-1	NA	CASSSYPRGNTEAFF	TGTGCCAGCAGCTCATACCCCAGGGGGAACACTGAAGCTTTCTTT
few	TRBV7-2	TRBJ2-1	TRBD2	CASSLVLRGGLNNEQFF	TGTGCCAGCAGCTTAGTTTTGCGGGGGGGCTTGAACAATGAGCAGTTCTTC
few	TRBV12-3/TRBV12-4	TRBJ1-6	TRBD1	CASSLGTGEIWNSPLHF	TGTGCCAGCAGTTTAGGGACAGGGGAGATTTGGAATTCACCCCTCCACTTT
few	TRBV6-5	TRBJ2-7	NA	CASSAPPDEQYF	TGTGCCAGCAGTGCACCACCCGACGAGCAGTACTTC
few	TRBV7-9	TRBJ2-5	NA	CATGGQGEYLETQYF	TGTGCCACCGGGGGGCAAGGGGAGTACCTAGAGACCCAGTACTTC
NA	TRBV7-9	TRBJ1-4	NA	CASSLSGESATNEKLFF	TGTGCCAGCAGCTTATCAGGAGAATCGGCAACTAATGAAAAACTGTTTTTT